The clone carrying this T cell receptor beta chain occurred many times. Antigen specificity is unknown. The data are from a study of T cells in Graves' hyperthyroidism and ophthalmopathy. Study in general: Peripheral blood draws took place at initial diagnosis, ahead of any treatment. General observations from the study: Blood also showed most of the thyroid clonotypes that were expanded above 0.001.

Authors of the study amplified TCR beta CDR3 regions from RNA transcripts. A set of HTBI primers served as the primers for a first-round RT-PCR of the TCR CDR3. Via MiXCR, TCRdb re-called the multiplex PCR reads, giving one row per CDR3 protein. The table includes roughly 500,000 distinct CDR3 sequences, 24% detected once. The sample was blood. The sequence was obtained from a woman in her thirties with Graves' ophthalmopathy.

The CDR3 sequence is CAIGTGVLNTIYF. In DNA, the CDR3 is TGTGCCATCGGGACAGGGGTCCTAAACACCATATATTTT. The chain joins TRBV10-3 to TRBJ1-3, with 10 bases matching TRBD1. The CDR3 has 13 amino acids. Germline V CDR1 and CDR2: ENHRY, SYGVKD. With V trimmed by 8 bases and J by 6 bases, 4 bases remained unmatched.